Presented here are 15 T cell receptor beta chains from one specimen sequenced in a study of CD8 T cells in Susac syndrome. An amount of RNA that ranged from about 0.45 to 1 ug was reverse transcribed with random hexamers. MiXCR was run by TCRdb on the immunoSEQ multiplex PCR reads, yielding one entry per CDR3 protein. The profile shows 110,000 or so distinct CDR3 sequences, about nine tenths of them singletons. Sequencing input: CD4+ T cells from PBMCs. These receptors all stem from a human donor in good health.

J is TRBJ2-2 and V is TRBV2; D ambiguous. Trimming stripped 7 bases from V and 7 bases from J, with 7 bases between. Germline CDR1 and CDR2: SNHLY and FYNNEI. This CDR3 comprises 11 residues. CDR3 sequence reads: CASTPDGELFF. The DNA of the CDR3 is TGTGCCAGCACCCCGGACGGGGAGCTGTTTTTT.

V usage is TRBV18 and J usage is TRBJ1-6; D ambiguous. CDR1 and CDR2 from the germline V gene are KGHSH and LQKENI. V was cut by 2 bases and J by 5 bases, with 13 bases left in between. This CDR3 contains 16 residues. The CDR3 here is CASSPSLTQDNSPLHF. CDR3 nucleotides: TGTGCCAGCTCACCAAGTCTGACCCAAGATAATTCACCCCTCCACTTT.

This clonotype was found once. The chain links TRBV9 to TRBJ2-1; no definite D call. V lost 4 bases and J lost 4, with 12 bases in between. The CDR3 covers 14 residues. Per germline, CDR1 SGDLS and CDR2 YYNGEE. The CDR3 DNA follows: TGTGCCAGCAGCCCATCCCTAGGATACAATGAGCAGTTCTTC. Translating it yields CASSPSLGYNEQFF.

This rearrangement joins TRBV7-2 to TRBJ2-7; D is ambiguous. The CDR3 is 16 amino acids. The V gene lost 1 base and the J gene lost 0 bases, with 13 bases spanning the gap. The germline CDR1 and CDR2 sequences are SGHTA and FQGNSA. CDR3 in DNA: TGTGCCAGCAGCTTAGAGGGTGGCTCCAGCTCCTACGAGCAGTACTTC. Protein sequence: CASSLEGGSSSYEQYF.

This chain connects TRBV4-2 to TRBJ1-2, with 8 bases matching TRBD1. Per germline, CDR1 LGHNA and CDR2 YNFKEQ. The CDR3 totals 16 residues. J gave up 2 bases and V 1 base, and 6 bases lay outside the gene matches. DNA of the CDR3: TGTGCCAGCAGCCAAGCTGAGGCAGGGGGCAACTATGGCTACACCTTC. Amino acids: CASSQAEAGGNYGYTF.

In its sample, this clonotype was seen a few times. This chain uses TRBV27 with TRBJ1-1, with D tentatively TRBD1 (5 bases). The CDR3 spans 13 residues. Germline V gives CDR1 MNHEY, CDR2 SMNVEV (reference sequence). Trimming removed 3 bases from V and 1 base from J, with 6 bases in between. The CDR3 loop is CASSFTGNTEAFF. CDR3 DNA: TGTGCCAGCAGTTTTACAGGGAACACTGAAGCTTTCTTT.

Note on this clonotype: The junction shows a germline mismatch at one end, possibly a read error. V and J are TRBV7-9 and TRBJ1-3; 7 bases match TRBD1. The CDR3 contains 16 residues. CDR1 is SEHNR, CDR2 FQNEAQ, per germline (reference sequence). The CDR3 DNA is TGTGCCAGCAGCTCCGGACAGGACCCCTCTGAAAACACCATATATTTT. Protein: CASSSGQDPSENTIYF.

This clonotype occurred a few times. The rearrangement joins TRBV10-3 to TRBJ2-1; 13 positions agree with TRBD2. The CDR3 extends over 21 amino acids. Per the germline V gene, CDR1 is ENHRY and CDR2 is SYGVKD. V dropped 3 bases and J dropped 6; count of bases not matched to a gene: 20. CDR3 region: CAISDLLLAGGPRESGNEQFF. The CDR3 DNA is TGTGCCATCAGTGATCTCTTACTAGCGGGAGGGCCTCGGGAGTCGGGCAATGAGCAGTTCTTC.

The table lists this clonotype with a few counts. The J gene is TRBJ2-7, the V gene TRBV6-5, with 10 bases matching TRBD2. Germline V gene sequence: CDR1 MNHEY, CDR2 SVGAGI. With V trimmed by 3 bases and J by 1 base, 6 bases remained unmatched. The CDR3 loop spans 16 amino acids. For the CDR3, the DNA is TGTGCCAGCAGTTATCGAATAGCGGGAGGATCCTACGAGCAGTACTTC. Its protein is CASSYRIAGGSYEQYF.

The gene calls are TRBV12-3 or TRBV12-4 and TRBJ1-5; 8 bases line up with TRBD1. CDR3 size: 15 residues. Trimming cost V 6 bases and J 4 bases; bases outside gene matches: 8. The CDR3 DNA reads as TGTGCCAGCAGACGTGGACAGGGCTTAAATCAGCCCCAGCATTTT. It yields the protein CASRRGQGLNQPQHF.

CDR3 sequence reads: CASSFSGDIQYF. The DNA of the CDR3 is TGTGCCAGCAGCTTTTCCGGGGACATTCAGTACTTC. The rearrangement uses TRBV5-6 and TRBJ2-4; TRBD2 is a possible D gene (5 bases). With 2 bases removed from V and 8 bases from J, the gap between germline ends came to 8 bases. Germline V CDR1 and CDR2: SGHDT, YYEEEE. This CDR3 comprises 12 residues.

The chain uses TRBV7-6 and TRBJ1-1; no clear D gene. This CDR3 is 14 amino acids long. V shed 3 bases and J shed 1 base, with 9 bases lying between them. Germline CDR1 and CDR2: SGHVS and FNYEAQ. The CDR3 protein is CASSFGSGNTEAFF. CDR3 sequence (DNA): TGTGCCAGCAGCTTCGGCTCGGGGAACACTGAAGCTTTCTTT.

V gene TRBV20-1 combines with J gene TRBJ2-7, with unresolved D. The CDR3 sequence is 13 residues long. V was cut by 3 bases and J by 0 bases, with 9 bases left in between. CDR1 is DFQATT, CDR2 SNEGSKA, per germline (reference sequence). The CDR3 protein is CSASATGSYEQYF. Written as DNA, the CDR3 is TGCAGTGCTAGTGCGACCGGCTCCTACGAGCAGTACTTC.

This chain uses TRBV7-2 with TRBJ2-2; TRBD2 aligns across 10 bases. After removal of 6 bases from V and 7 bases from J, the junction contained 14 bases not matched to a gene. Germline values: CDR1 SGHTA, CDR2 FQGNSA. This CDR3 contains 17 residues. The CDR3 region is CASSLSGGAVVFGELFF. DNA for the CDR3: TGTGCCAGCAGTCTGAGCGGGGGGGCCGTAGTCTTCGGGGAGCTGTTTTTT. Looking up the rest from reference TRBV7-2 and TRBJ2-2 gives the full variable domain: GAGVSQSPSNKVTEKGKDVELRCDPISGHTALYWYRQSLGQGLEFLIYFQGNSAPDKSGLPSDRFSAERTGGSVSTLTIQRTQQEDSAVYLCASSLSGGAVVFGELFFGEGSRLTVL.

The chain links TRBV7-9 to TRBJ2-7; 9 bases are a match to TRBD1. CDR1 is SEHNR and CDR2 is FQNEAQ in the germline V gene (reference sequence). The V segment lost 5 bases and the J segment 3 bases; nucleotides outside the gene matches: 8. The CDR3 runs 15 residues. CDR3 coding DNA: TGTGCCAGCAGCGTAGGGACAGGGCGGTTCTACGAGCAGTACTTC. Its protein is CASSVGTGRFYEQYF.